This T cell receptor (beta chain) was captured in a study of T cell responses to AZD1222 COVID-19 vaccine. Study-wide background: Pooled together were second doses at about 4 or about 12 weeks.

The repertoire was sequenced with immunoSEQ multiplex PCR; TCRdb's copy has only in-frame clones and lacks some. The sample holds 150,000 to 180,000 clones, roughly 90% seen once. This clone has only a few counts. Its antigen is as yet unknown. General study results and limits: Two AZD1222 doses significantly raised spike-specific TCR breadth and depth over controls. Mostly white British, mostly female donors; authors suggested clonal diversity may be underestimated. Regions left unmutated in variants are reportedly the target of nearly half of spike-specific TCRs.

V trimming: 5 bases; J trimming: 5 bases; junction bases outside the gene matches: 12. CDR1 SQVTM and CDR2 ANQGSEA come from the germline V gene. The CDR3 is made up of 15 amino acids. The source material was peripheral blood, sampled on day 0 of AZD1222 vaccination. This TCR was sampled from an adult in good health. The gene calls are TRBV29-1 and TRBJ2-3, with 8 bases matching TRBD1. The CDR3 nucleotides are TGCAGCGTTCCTAACAGGGGGGTCGTGGGAGATACGCAGTATTTT. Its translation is CSVPNRGVVGDTQYF.